One sample yielded the 19 T cell receptor beta chains listed below, sequenced in a study of T-cell reconstitution after alpha-beta-depleted transplantation in children. Whole-study results and caveats: When one year had passed after transplant, most T-cell counts and diversity came from newly produced T cells.

It was with unique molecular identifiers that the TCRbeta library was prepared. From the PCR reads, TCRdb called clonotypes with MiXCR, one entry per CDR3 protein. This sample has about 300,000 distinct CDR3 sequences; 7.5% to 9% occur once, and the top ten carry 9.1%. For these receptors, no antigen is known. The sequencing used peripheral blood, collected 360 days after TCRalphabeta/CD19-depleted stem cell transplant. All receptors come from a female patient aged 2 to 10 who had a stem cell transplant for Fanconi anemia, so the T cells may come from the graft donor.

This clonotype was observed a handful of times. The chain joins TRBV6-4 to TRBJ2-2; D not certain. This CDR3 has 14 amino acids. In germline, CDR1 is MRHNA, CDR2 SNTAGT. The V end lost 2 bases, the J end lost 1 base, and 5 bases lay between the germline ends. The DNA for the CDR3 is TGTGCCAGCAGTGACGAGCTGAACACCGGGGAGCTGTTTTTT. It yields the protein CASSDELNTGELFF.

The CDR3 reads CASSADRVLYNSPLHF. DNA for the CDR3: TGTGCCAGCAGCGCGGACAGGGTGCTATATAATTCACCCCTCCACTTT. The chain has TRBV5-8 and TRBJ1-6; 8 bases are a match to TRBD1. The ends lost 4 bases at V and 4 bases at J; junction bases unmatched: 7. Germline V gene sequence: CDR1 SGHTS, CDR2 YDEGEE. The CDR3 is 16 amino acids.

This clonotype came up many times. The chain combines TRBV14 with TRBJ2-7; D is uncertain. Germline CDR1 SGHDN, CDR2 FVKESK. V dropped 1 base and J dropped 5 bases, with 3 bases sitting between them. This CDR3 spans 11 amino acids. CDR3 sequence (DNA): TGTGCCAGCAGCCAAGGACACGAGCAGTACTTC. Translation: CASSQGHEQYF. Full variable domain (outside the CDR3, taken from reference TRBV14 and TRBJ2-7): EAGVTQFPSHSVIEKGQTVTLRCDPISGHDNLYWYRRVMGKEIKFLLHFVKESKQDESGMPNNRFLAERTGGTYSTLKVQPAELEDSGVYFCASSQGHEQYFGPGTRLTVT.

This clonotype was detected many times. The chain is built from TRBV6-5 and TRBJ2-1; D may correspond to TRBD1 or TRBD2 (5 bases each). Germline V CDR1 and CDR2: MNHEY, SVGAGI. The length of the CDR3 is 13 residues. V lost 1 base to trimming and J lost 8 bases, with 9 bases between them. The CDR3 loop is CASSYLLGDEQFF. CDR3 coding DNA: TGTGCCAGCAGTTACTTATTGGGGGATGAGCAGTTCTTC.

There are a few counts of this clonotype. The chain joins TRBV12-3 or TRBV12-4 to TRBJ2-3; D call uncertain. Deletions cut 1 base from V and 7 bases from J, with 9 bases between. There are 13 residues in the CDR3. CDR3 sequence: CASSLVLVNTQYF. CDR3 bases: TGTGCCAGCAGTTTAGTTCTTGTCAATACGCAGTATTTT.

At least ten counts were recorded for this clonotype. This CDR3 reads CSARDSTGPSYEQYF. CDR3 sequence (DNA): TGCAGTGCTAGAGACTCGACGGGGCCGTCCTACGAGCAGTACTTC. V usage is TRBV20-1 and J usage is TRBJ2-7, with D tentatively TRBD1 or TRBD2 (5 bases each). This CDR3 spans 15 amino acids. Germline V gene lookup returns CDR1 DFQATT and CDR2 SNEGSKA (reference sequence). V dropped 0 bases and J dropped 1 base, with 13 bases sitting between them.

This clonotype was seen more than once but under ten times. The chain joins TRBV27 to TRBJ2-2; 12 nucleotides line up with TRBD2. Trimming at V came to 5 bases and at J to 3 bases, leaving 7 bases not matched to a gene. The germline CDR1 and CDR2 sequences are MNHEY and SMNVEV (reference sequence). This CDR3 region has 17 residues. Here the CDR3 DNA reads TGTGCCAGCAGTCTCCGACTAGCGGGGGTCTACACCGGGGAGCTGTTTTTT. It is translated as CASSLRLAGVYTGELFF.

This clonotype was observed a few times. The chain recombines TRBV12-3 or TRBV12-4 with TRBJ2-5; D remains ambiguous. This CDR3 region has 15 residues. Between the trimmed V and J ends, which lost 0 bases and 5 bases, there was a span of 13 bases. The CDR3 loop reads CASSLAGHLRETQYF. Written as DNA, the CDR3 is TGTGCCAGCAGTTTAGCCGGGCACCTGAGGGAGACCCAGTACTTC.

This clonotype has a count of ten or more. The rearrangement uses TRBV7-8 and TRBJ2-1; possible D gene TRBD1, 6 bases. Trimming shortened V by 1 base and J by 8 bases, and 18 bases separated the two germline ends. This CDR3 has 16 residues. The germline CDR1 and CDR2 sequences are SGHVS and FQNEAQ. CDR3 coding DNA: TGTGCCAGCAGCTTAGTTAGGGGGTTCGTACCTGATGAGCAGTTCTTC. It codes for CASSLVRGFVPDEQFF.

J is TRBJ2-3 and V is TRBV20-1; 12 nucleotides line up with TRBD2. Germline lookup yields CDR1 DFQATT and CDR2 SNEGSKA (reference sequence). V lost 6 bases, J lost 0 bases, and 10 bases stayed unmatched. The CDR3 length is 17 residues. The CDR3 region has the DNA TGCAGTGCCTCAACTAGCGGGGGGACGCCTAGCACAGATACGCAGTATTTT. This codes for CSASTSGGTPSTDTQYF.

This clonotype was picked up a small number of times. This chain connects TRBV5-1 to TRBJ2-3, with TRBD2 identical over 14 bases. The V and J ends lost 2 bases and 2 bases, in that order; junction bases with no gene match: 7. CDR3 length equals 18 residues. Germline-derived CDR1 and CDR2 are SGHRS and YFSETQ. CDR3: CASSFSWTSGGTTDTQYF. CDR3 nucleotide sequence: TGCGCCAGCAGCTTTTCTTGGACTAGCGGGGGGACCACAGATACGCAGTATTTT.

The table lists this clonotype with many counts. The chain joins TRBV29-1 to TRBJ2-4; 11 bases agree with TRBD1. V lost 7 bases and J lost 4; bases outside the gene matches: 3. The germline CDR1 and CDR2 sequences are SQVTM and ANQGSEA. The CDR3 loop spans 13 amino acids. The CDR3 region has the DNA TGCAGCGGGAGGGACAGGGGGAAAAACATTCAGTACTTC. Its protein is CSGRDRGKNIQYF.

This clonotype was recorded at least ten times. The J gene is TRBJ2-3, the V gene TRBV24-1; 14 bases match TRBD2. CDR3 length: 15 amino acids. Germline V gives CDR1 KGHDR, CDR2 SFDVKD. J was trimmed by 4 bases and V by 7 bases; bases with no gene match: 3. The CDR3 sequence is CATSGTSGSPDTQYF. CDR3 coding DNA: TGTGCCACCAGCGGGACTAGCGGGAGCCCAGATACGCAGTATTTT.

This clonotype was recorded at least ten times. V usage is TRBV5-1 and J usage is TRBJ1-4; D gene uncertain. This CDR3 is built from 19 residues. V shed 1 base and J shed 1 base, with 20 bases lying between them. Germline V lookup: CDR1 SGHRS, CDR2 YFSETQ. The CDR3 bases are TGCGCCAGCAGCTTGAATCGGATGCTGGGGTGGGGAACTAATGAAAAACTGTTTTTT. It translates to CASSLNRMLGWGTNEKLFF.

This clonotype was seen ten or more times. This chain joins TRBV27 and TRBJ2-4; D is unclear. Germline lookup yields CDR1 MNHEY and CDR2 SMNVEV (reference sequence). The CDR3 is 16 residues long. V gave up 3 bases and J gave up 0 bases, with 12 bases separating them. The CDR3 loop is CASSLSGFLAKNIQYF. The CDR3 region has the DNA TGTGCCAGCAGTTTGAGTGGGTTCCTAGCCAAAAACATTCAGTACTTC.

Ten or more counts support this clonotype. The chain recombines TRBV6-5 with TRBJ2-5; a possible D gene is TRBD1 (6 bases). V was shortened by 0 bases and J by 1 base, with 12 bases between the two germline ends. The CDR3 is 16 residues long. Germline-derived CDR1 and CDR2 are MNHEY and SVGAGI. CDR3 in amino acids: CASSYSNGQIQETQYF. In DNA form, the CDR3 reads TGTGCCAGCAGTTACTCCAATGGACAGATCCAAGAGACCCAGTACTTC.

In its sample, this clonotype was seen many times. The chain recombines TRBV7-3 with TRBJ2-1; TRBD1 is a possible D gene (6 bases). Trimming removed 6 bases from V and 3 bases from J, with 12 bases in between. CDR1 is SGHTA, CDR2 FQGTGA, per germline. The CDR3 consists of 14 residues. CDR3 loop: CASSLSGVYNEQFF. The CDR3 DNA reads as TGTGCCAGCAGTTTGTCAGGGGTCTACAATGAGCAGTTCTTC.

This chain uses TRBV20-1 with TRBJ2-7, with TRBD1 matching 8 bases. Germline values: CDR1 DFQATT, CDR2 SNEGSKA (reference sequence). CDR3 length: 15 amino acids. V dropped 2 bases and J dropped 3; count of bases not matched to a gene: 9. The CDR3: CSARWPGQAYYEQYV. In DNA form, the CDR3 reads TGCAGTGCTAGATGGCCGGGACAGGCATACTACGAGCAGTACGTC.

This clonotype was observed many times. The gene calls are TRBV4-3 and TRBJ1-1; D not certain. V dropped 2 bases and J dropped 5 bases, with 6 bases sitting between them. The germline CDR1 and CDR2 sequences are LGHNA and YSLEER. The CDR3 is made up of 12 amino acids. Here the CDR3 DNA reads TGCGCCAGCAGCCAAATTGGGACTGAAGCTTTCTTT. It encodes CASSQIGTEAFF.